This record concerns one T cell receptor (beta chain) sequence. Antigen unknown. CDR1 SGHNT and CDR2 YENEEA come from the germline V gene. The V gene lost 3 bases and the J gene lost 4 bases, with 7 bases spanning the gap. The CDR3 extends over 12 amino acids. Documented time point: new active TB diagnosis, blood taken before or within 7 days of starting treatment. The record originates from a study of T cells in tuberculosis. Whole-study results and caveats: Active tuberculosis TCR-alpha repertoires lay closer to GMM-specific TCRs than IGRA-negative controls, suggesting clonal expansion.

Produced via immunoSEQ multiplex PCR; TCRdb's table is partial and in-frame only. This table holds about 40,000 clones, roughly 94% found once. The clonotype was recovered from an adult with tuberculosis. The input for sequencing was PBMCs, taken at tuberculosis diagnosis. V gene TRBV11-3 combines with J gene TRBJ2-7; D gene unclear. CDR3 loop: CASSFEIYEQYF. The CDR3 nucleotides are TGTGCCAGCAGCTTTGAGATATACGAGCAGTACTTC.